A selection of T cell receptor beta chains follows, all from one sample in a study of blood T cell repertoires in COVID-19. Using immunoSEQ multiplex PCR, the repertoire was profiled, and TCRdb retains in-frame clones only, with some absent. The sample has 240,000 or so clones, approximately 86% seen once; the top ten hold 2.5% to 3.5%. Sequencing was carried out using PBMCs or T cells enriched from blood (not recorded which). Receptor source: a woman in her 40s with acute COVID-19. Both conserved end residues are part of each CDR3. The order of the fields is J gene, V gene, D gene, clone size, CDR3 length, CDR3 DNA, CDR3 protein. A D gene is named only where the DNA matches it firmly. Expanded clones are given a class, and other clones once, few, many or no size at all.

j_call: TRBJ1-4
v_call: TRBV9
d_call: .
clone_size: .
cdr3_length: 15
cdr3_nt: TGTGCCAGCAGCCCATCAGTGGGGGCCGGGGAAAAACTGTTTTTT
cdr3_aa: CASSPSVGAGEKLFF

j_call: TRBJ2-3
v_call: TRBV11-2
d_call: TRBD2
clone_size: .
cdr3_length: 15
cdr3_nt: TGTGCCAGCAGCTTAGAGGGGACTACTACAGATACGCAGTATTTT
cdr3_aa: CASSLEGTTTDTQYF

j_call: TRBJ2-7
v_call: TRBV3-1/TRBV3-2
d_call: TRBD1
clone_size: .
cdr3_length: 15
cdr3_nt: TGTGCCAGCAGCCAAGGACAGGGGGCGGTTTACGAGCAGTACTTC
cdr3_aa: CASSQGQGAVYEQYF

j_call: TRBJ1-2
v_call: TRBV29-1
d_call: TRBD1
clone_size: few
cdr3_length: 18
cdr3_nt: TGCAGCGTTGAACCTTGGGGTGTAACGGACAGGGAGAATTATGGCTACACCTTC
cdr3_aa: CSVEPWGVTDRENYGYTF

j_call: TRBJ2-1
v_call: TRBV19
d_call: .
clone_size: few
cdr3_length: 14
cdr3_nt: TGTGCCAGTAGTATAGTTCACTCACCTAATGAGCAGTTCTTC
cdr3_aa: CASSIVHSPNEQFF

j_call: TRBJ1-1
v_call: TRBV18
d_call: .
clone_size: few
cdr3_length: 16
cdr3_nt: TGTGCCAGCTCAGGAATGACCGGGACACGGAACACTGAAGCTTTCTTT
cdr3_aa: CASSGMTGTRNTEAFF

j_call: TRBJ2-2
v_call: TRBV11-1
d_call: .
clone_size: .
cdr3_length: 14
cdr3_nt: TGTGCCAGCAGCCTTACAGTGGTAGGCGGGGAGCTGTTTTTT
cdr3_aa: CASSLTVVGGELFF

j_call: TRBJ2-1
v_call: TRBV15
d_call: TRBD2
clone_size: few
cdr3_length: 15
cdr3_nt: TGTGCCACCAGCAGAGATGCTAGCGGGACCGCTGAGCAGTTCTTC
cdr3_aa: CATSRDASGTAEQFF

j_call: TRBJ1-2
v_call: TRBV24-1
d_call: .
clone_size: few
cdr3_length: 16
cdr3_nt: TGTGCCACCAGTGATTCTGGGGCCTCTCGACCTGATGGCTACACCTTC
cdr3_aa: CATSDSGASRPDGYTF

j_call: TRBJ1-1
v_call: TRBV5-1
d_call: .
clone_size: .
cdr3_length: 15
cdr3_nt: TGCGCCAGCAGCCCCCATGAATGGGGAGGCACTGAAGCTTTCTTT
cdr3_aa: CASSPHEWGGTEAFF

j_call: TRBJ1-1
v_call: TRBV28
d_call: TRBD1
clone_size: .
cdr3_length: 14
cdr3_nt: TGTGCCAGCAGCCTGACAGGGATGAACACTGAAGCTTTCTTT
cdr3_aa: CASSLTGMNTEAFF

j_call: TRBJ1-1
v_call: TRBV5-1
d_call: .
clone_size: many
cdr3_length: 15
cdr3_nt: TGCGCCAGCAGCTTGGGAGTAGGGGAGAACACTGAAGCTTTCTTT
cdr3_aa: CASSLGVGENTEAFF

j_call: TRBJ2-3
v_call: TRBV7-8
d_call: TRBD2
clone_size: .
cdr3_length: 17
cdr3_nt: TGTGCCAGCAGCTCGCATTGGCAGCGGGGCTACACAGATACGCAGTATTTT
cdr3_aa: CASSSHWQRGYTDTQYF

j_call: TRBJ2-1
v_call: TRBV7-9
d_call: TRBD2
clone_size: .
cdr3_length: 18
cdr3_nt: TGTGCCAGCAGCCACCCCGTGACTAGCGGGACCTCCTACAATGAGCAGTTCTTC
cdr3_aa: CASSHPVTSGTSYNEQFF

j_call: TRBJ2-1
v_call: TRBV9
d_call: TRBD2
clone_size: .
cdr3_length: 15
cdr3_nt: TGTGCCAGCAGCGTAGGTAGCGGGAGAGAGAATGAGCAGTTCTTC
cdr3_aa: CASSVGSGRENEQFF

j_call: TRBJ2-1
v_call: TRBV18
d_call: .
clone_size: once
cdr3_length: 15
cdr3_nt: TGTGCCAGCTCACCATTAAGCTCTCTCTACAATGAGCAGTTCTTC
cdr3_aa: CASSPLSSLYNEQFF

j_call: TRBJ2-5
v_call: TRBV5-1
d_call: .
clone_size: .
cdr3_length: 15
cdr3_nt: TGCGCCAGCAGCTTGGAAGCCGCCAACCAAGAGACCCAGTACTTC
cdr3_aa: CASSLEAANQETQYF

j_call: TRBJ2-2
v_call: TRBV3-1/TRBV3-2
d_call: TRBD1
clone_size: .
cdr3_length: 13
cdr3_nt: TGTGCCAGCAGACAGACAGGGGGCGGGGAGCTGTTTTTT
cdr3_aa: CASRQTGGGELFF

j_call: TRBJ1-6
v_call: TRBV3-1/TRBV3-2
d_call: TRBD1
clone_size: .
cdr3_length: 14
cdr3_nt: TGTGCCAGCAAACCAGGGGGAAGTAATTCACCCCTCCACTTT
cdr3_aa: CASKPGGSNSPLHF

j_call: TRBJ2-7
v_call: TRBV7-8
d_call: TRBD2
clone_size: .
cdr3_length: 15
cdr3_nt: TGTGCCAGCAGCTTAAGTGGGACTAACTCCTACGAGCAGTACTTC
cdr3_aa: CASSLSGTNSYEQYF

j_call: TRBJ2-5
v_call: TRBV2
d_call: TRBD2
clone_size: .
cdr3_length: 18
cdr3_nt: TGTGCCAGCAGGGATCTCCCTCAAGAACTAGCGGGAGAGCTTACCCAGTACTTC
cdr3_aa: CASRDLPQELAGELTQYF

j_call: TRBJ2-1
v_call: TRBV10-2
d_call: TRBD2
clone_size: .
cdr3_length: 14
cdr3_nt: TGCGCCAGCAGTGTTGGCGGGAGGGCCGGAGAGCAGTTCTTC
cdr3_aa: CASSVGGRAGEQFF

j_call: TRBJ1-5
v_call: TRBV6-5
d_call: .
clone_size: .
cdr3_length: 13
cdr3_nt: TGTGCCAGCAGTCCCGTATACAATCAGCCCCAGCATTTT
cdr3_aa: CASSPVYNQPQHF

j_call: TRBJ2-7
v_call: TRBV7-2
d_call: .
clone_size: .
cdr3_length: 14
cdr3_nt: TGTGCCAGCAGCTCCCACAGATATGGCGACGAGCAGTACTTC
cdr3_aa: CASSSHRYGDEQYF

j_call: TRBJ2-5
v_call: TRBV2
d_call: TRBD1
clone_size: once
cdr3_length: 14
cdr3_nt: TGTGCCAGCAGGGGGACAGGGCTCCAAGAGACCCAGTACTTC
cdr3_aa: CASRGTGLQETQYF

j_call: TRBJ2-5
v_call: TRBV18
d_call: .
clone_size: .
cdr3_length: 17
cdr3_nt: TGTGCCAGCTCACCCACCGGTGTGGGCAGCTTCCAAGAGACCCAGTACTTC
cdr3_aa: CASSPTGVGSFQETQYF

j_call: TRBJ2-1
v_call: TRBV19
d_call: TRBD2
clone_size: .
cdr3_length: 16
cdr3_nt: TGTGCCAGTAGTCCTGATCCCCTCCTAGCGGGAGGACAGCAGTTCTTC
cdr3_aa: CASSPDPLLAGGQQFF

j_call: TRBJ2-6
v_call: TRBV24-1
d_call: .
clone_size: few
cdr3_length: 19
cdr3_nt: TGTGCCACCAGTGATGCCCGAGCTCCACCAGGCTCTGGGGCCAACGTCCTGACTTTC
cdr3_aa: CATSDARAPPGSGANVLTF

j_call: TRBJ2-6
v_call: TRBV14
d_call: .
clone_size: .
cdr3_length: 17
cdr3_nt: TGTGCCAGCAGCCAACCTCTAGCCGACTCTGGGGCCAACGTCCTGACTTTC
cdr3_aa: CASSQPLADSGANVLTF

j_call: TRBJ2-2
v_call: TRBV10-3
d_call: TRBD2
clone_size: .
cdr3_length: 16
cdr3_nt: TGTGCCATCAGTGAGTCGCGGGAGGCGGGCACCGGGGAGCTGTTTTTT
cdr3_aa: CAISESREAGTGELFF

j_call: TRBJ2-1
v_call: TRBV7-9
d_call: .
clone_size: few
cdr3_length: 11
cdr3_nt: TGTGCCAGCAGCCCGGACAGAGGGGCATTCTTC
cdr3_aa: CASSPDRGAFF

j_call: TRBJ2-4
v_call: TRBV7-8
d_call: .
clone_size: .
cdr3_length: 15
cdr3_nt: TGTGCCAGCAGCTTAGCGGGAGAGTCGGGAAACATTCAGTACTTC
cdr3_aa: CASSLAGESGNIQYF

j_call: TRBJ2-7
v_call: TRBV27
d_call: .
clone_size: few
cdr3_length: 15
cdr3_nt: TGTGCCAGCAGTTTAGTAGGGGCCCCGTCCTACGAGCAGTACTTC
cdr3_aa: CASSLVGAPSYEQYF

j_call: TRBJ1-2
v_call: TRBV19
d_call: TRBD1
clone_size: .
cdr3_length: 16
cdr3_nt: TGTGCCAGTAGTATCCAGGGGACAGGGGCCAACTATGGCTACACCTTC
cdr3_aa: CASSIQGTGANYGYTF

j_call: TRBJ1-5
v_call: TRBV7-9
d_call: TRBD1
clone_size: few
cdr3_length: 15
cdr3_nt: TGTGCCAGCAGCTTGGAAGGACAGGGCAATCAGCCCCAGCATTTT
cdr3_aa: CASSLEGQGNQPQHF

j_call: TRBJ1-1
v_call: TRBV24-1
d_call: TRBD1
clone_size: .
cdr3_length: 14
cdr3_nt: TGTGCCACCAGTGATTCGGGACAGGGATTTGAAGCTTTCTTT
cdr3_aa: CATSDSGQGFEAFF

j_call: TRBJ1-2
v_call: TRBV7-8
d_call: .
clone_size: .
cdr3_length: 12
cdr3_nt: TGTGCCAGCAGCGTAGGGGCATATGGCTACACCTTC
cdr3_aa: CASSVGAYGYTF

j_call: TRBJ2-1
v_call: TRBV5-1
d_call: TRBD2
clone_size: once
cdr3_length: 14
cdr3_nt: TGCGCCAGCAGCTTGGAATCGGGAGGAAATGAGCAGTTCTTC
cdr3_aa: CASSLESGGNEQFF

j_call: TRBJ2-1
v_call: TRBV3-1/TRBV3-2
d_call: .
clone_size: .
cdr3_length: 12
cdr3_nt: TGTGCCAGCAGACGTAATAGCGAAGAGCAGTTCTTC
cdr3_aa: CASRRNSEEQFF

j_call: TRBJ2-3
v_call: TRBV13
d_call: .
clone_size: .
cdr3_length: 14
cdr3_nt: TGTGCCAGCAGCTTAGCAGGGTCTACAGATACGCAGTATTTT
cdr3_aa: CASSLAGSTDTQYF